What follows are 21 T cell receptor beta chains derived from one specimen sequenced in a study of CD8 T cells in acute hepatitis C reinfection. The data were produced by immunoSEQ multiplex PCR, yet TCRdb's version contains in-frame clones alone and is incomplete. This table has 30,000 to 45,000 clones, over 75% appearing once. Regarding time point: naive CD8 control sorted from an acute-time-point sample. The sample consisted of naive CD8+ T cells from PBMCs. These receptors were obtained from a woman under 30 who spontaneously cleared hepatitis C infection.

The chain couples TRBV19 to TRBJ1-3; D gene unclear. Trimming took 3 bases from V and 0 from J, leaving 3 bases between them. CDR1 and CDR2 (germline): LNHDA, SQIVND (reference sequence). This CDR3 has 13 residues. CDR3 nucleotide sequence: TGTGCCAGTAGTATTGGCTCTGGAAACACCATATATTTT. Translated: CASSIGSGNTIYF.

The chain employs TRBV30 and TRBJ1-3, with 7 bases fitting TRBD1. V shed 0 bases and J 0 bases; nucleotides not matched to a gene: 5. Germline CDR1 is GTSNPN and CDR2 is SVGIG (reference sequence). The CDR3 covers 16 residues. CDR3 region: CAWSVGQEYSGNTIYF. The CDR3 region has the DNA TGTGCCTGGAGTGTTGGACAGGAGTACTCTGGAAACACCATATATTTT.

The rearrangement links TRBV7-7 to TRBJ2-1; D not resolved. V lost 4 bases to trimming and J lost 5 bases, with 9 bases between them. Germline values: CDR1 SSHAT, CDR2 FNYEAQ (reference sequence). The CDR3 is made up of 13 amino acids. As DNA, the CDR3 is TGTGCCAGCAGCTCTGCGGTGAACAATGAGCAGTTCTTC. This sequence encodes CASSSAVNNEQFF.

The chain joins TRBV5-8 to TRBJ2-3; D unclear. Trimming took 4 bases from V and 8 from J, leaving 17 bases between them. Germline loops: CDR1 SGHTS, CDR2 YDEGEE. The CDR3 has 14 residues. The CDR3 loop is CASSPETSVITQYF. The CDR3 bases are TGTGCCAGCAGCCCAGAGACGTCTGTAATTACGCAGTATTTT.

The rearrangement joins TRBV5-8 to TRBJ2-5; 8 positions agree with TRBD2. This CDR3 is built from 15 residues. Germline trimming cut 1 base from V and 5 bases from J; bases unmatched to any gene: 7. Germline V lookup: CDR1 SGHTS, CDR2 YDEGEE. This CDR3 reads CASSLWVPGGETQYF. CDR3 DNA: TGTGCCAGCAGCTTGTGGGTCCCGGGAGGGGAGACCCAGTACTTC.

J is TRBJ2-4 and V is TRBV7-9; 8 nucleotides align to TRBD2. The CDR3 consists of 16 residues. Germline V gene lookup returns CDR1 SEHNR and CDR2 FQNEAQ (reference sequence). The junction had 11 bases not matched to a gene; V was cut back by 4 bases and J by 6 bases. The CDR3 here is CASSSFSQRETNIQYF. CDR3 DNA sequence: TGTGCCAGCAGCTCCTTCTCCCAGCGGGAGACAAACATTCAGTACTTC.

CDR3 sequence: CASNNLLAGGINNEQFF. As DNA, the CDR3 is TGTGCCAGCAATAACCTACTAGCGGGAGGGATTAACAATGAGCAGTTCTTC. The gene calls are TRBV27 and TRBJ2-1, with 13 bases that match TRBD2. The CDR3 length is 17 residues. The ends lost 7 bases at V and 5 bases at J; junction bases unmatched: 11. The germline V gene has CDR1 MNHEY and CDR2 SMNVEV (reference sequence).

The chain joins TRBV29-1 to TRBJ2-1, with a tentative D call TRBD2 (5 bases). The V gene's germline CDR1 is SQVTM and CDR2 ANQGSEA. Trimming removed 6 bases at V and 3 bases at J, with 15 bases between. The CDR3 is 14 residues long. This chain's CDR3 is CSVDGLDNYNEQFF. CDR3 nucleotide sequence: TGCAGCGTCGACGGACTGGATAACTACAATGAGCAGTTCTTC.

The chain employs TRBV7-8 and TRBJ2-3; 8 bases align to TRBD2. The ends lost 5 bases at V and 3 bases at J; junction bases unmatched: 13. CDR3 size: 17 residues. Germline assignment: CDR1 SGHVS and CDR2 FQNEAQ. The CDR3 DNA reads TGTGCCAGCAGCCAAGGGGATACTAGCGGAGGAACAGATACGCAGTATTTT. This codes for CASSQGDTSGGTDTQYF. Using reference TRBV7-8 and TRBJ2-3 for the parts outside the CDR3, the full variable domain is GAGVSQSPRYKVAKRGQDVALRCDPISGHVSLFWYQQALGQGPEFLTYFQNEAQLDKSGLPSDRFFAERPEGSVSTLKIQRTQQEDSAVYLCASSQGDTSGGTDTQYFGPGTRLTVL.

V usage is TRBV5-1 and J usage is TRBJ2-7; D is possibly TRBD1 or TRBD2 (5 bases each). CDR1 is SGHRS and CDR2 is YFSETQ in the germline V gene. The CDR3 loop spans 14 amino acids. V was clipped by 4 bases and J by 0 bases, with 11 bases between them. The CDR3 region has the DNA TGCGCCAGCAGCGAAGGGACCAGCTCCTACGAGCAGTACTTC. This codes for CASSEGTSSYEQYF.

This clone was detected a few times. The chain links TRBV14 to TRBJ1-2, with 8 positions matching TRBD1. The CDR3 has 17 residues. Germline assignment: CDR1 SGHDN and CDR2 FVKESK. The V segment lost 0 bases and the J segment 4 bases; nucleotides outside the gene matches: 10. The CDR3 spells CASSQEVRDRGTYGYTF. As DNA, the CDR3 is TGTGCCAGCAGCCAAGAAGTTAGAGACAGGGGTACCTATGGCTACACCTTC.

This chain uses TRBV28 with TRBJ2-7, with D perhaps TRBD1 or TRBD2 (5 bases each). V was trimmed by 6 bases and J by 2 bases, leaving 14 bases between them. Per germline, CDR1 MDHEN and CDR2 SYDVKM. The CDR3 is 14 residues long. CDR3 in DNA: TGTGCCAGCAGCCTCCGGGACGACACCTACGAGCAGTACTTC. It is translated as CASSLRDDTYEQYF.

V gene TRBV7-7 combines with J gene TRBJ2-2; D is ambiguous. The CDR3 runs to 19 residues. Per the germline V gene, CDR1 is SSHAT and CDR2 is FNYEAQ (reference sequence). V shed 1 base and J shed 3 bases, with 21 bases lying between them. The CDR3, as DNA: TGTGCCAGCAGCTTAGAAGTGCGAGACACCGGGTTTTACACCGGGGAGCTGTTTTTT. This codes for CASSLEVRDTGFYTGELFF.

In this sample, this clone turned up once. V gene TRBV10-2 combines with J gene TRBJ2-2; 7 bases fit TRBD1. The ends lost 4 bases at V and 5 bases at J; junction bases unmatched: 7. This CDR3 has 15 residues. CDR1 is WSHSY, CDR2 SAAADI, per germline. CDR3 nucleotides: TGCGCCAGCAGTGTCGAGACAGGGTGGACCGGGGAGCTGTTTTTT. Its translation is CASSVETGWTGELFF.

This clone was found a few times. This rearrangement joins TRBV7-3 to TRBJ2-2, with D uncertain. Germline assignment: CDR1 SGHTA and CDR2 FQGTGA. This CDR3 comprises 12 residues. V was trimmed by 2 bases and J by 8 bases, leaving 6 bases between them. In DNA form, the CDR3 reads TGTGCCAGCAGCTTAGTGGGAGGGGAGCTGTTTTTT. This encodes CASSLVGGELFF.

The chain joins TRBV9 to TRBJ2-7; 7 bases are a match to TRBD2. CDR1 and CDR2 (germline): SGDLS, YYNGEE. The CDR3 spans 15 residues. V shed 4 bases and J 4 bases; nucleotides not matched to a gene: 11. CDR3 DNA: TGTGCCAGCAGCCCCGACGGACTAGTAGGGTACGAGCAGTACTTC. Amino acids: CASSPDGLVGYEQYF.

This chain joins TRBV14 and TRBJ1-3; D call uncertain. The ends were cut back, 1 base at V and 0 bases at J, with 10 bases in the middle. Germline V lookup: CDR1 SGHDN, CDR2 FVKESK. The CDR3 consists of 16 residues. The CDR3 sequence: CASSQAGPTSGNTIYF. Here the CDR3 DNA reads TGTGCCAGCAGCCAAGCTGGGCCCACCTCTGGAAACACCATATATTTT.

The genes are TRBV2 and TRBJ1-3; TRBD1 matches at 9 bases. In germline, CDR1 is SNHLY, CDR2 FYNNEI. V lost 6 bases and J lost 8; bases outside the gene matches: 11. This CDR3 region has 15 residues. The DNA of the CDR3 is TGTGCCAGCAGCGGAGGACAGGGGTTGTTGGACACCATATATTTT. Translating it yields CASSGGQGLLDTIYF.

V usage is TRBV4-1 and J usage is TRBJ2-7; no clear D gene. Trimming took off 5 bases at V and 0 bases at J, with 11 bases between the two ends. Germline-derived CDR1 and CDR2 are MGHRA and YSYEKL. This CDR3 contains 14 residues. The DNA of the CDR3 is TGCGCCAGCAGCGAGACTTTGAGCTCCTACGAGCAGTACTTC. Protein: CASSETLSSYEQYF.

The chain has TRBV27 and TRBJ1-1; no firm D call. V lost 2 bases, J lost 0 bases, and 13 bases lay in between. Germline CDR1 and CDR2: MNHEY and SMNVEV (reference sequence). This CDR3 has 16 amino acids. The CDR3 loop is CASSLGTPPVNTEAFF. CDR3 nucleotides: TGTGCCAGCAGTTTAGGTACCCCCCCAGTGAACACTGAAGCTTTCTTT.

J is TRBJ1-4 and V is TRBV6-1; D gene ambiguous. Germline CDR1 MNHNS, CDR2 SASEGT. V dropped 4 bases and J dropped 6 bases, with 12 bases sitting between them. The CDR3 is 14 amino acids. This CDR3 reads CASSGEWLDEKLFF. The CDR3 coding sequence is TGTGCCAGCAGTGGAGAATGGCTCGATGAAAAACTGTTTTTT.